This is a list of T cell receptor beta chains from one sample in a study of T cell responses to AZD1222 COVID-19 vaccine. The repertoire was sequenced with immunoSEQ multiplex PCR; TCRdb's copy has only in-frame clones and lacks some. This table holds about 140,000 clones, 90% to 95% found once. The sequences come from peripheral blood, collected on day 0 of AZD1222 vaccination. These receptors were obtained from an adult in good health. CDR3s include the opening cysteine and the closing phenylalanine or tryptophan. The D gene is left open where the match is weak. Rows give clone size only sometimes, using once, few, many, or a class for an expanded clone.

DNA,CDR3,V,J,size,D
TGTGCCAGCAGCGCCGGGACAGGCTCTGGAAACACCATATATTTT,CASSAGTGSGNTIYF,TRBV9,TRBJ1-3,-,TRBD1
TGTGCCAGCAGCTTAGCCTTTGGGGATGGCGAGACCCAGTACTTC,CASSLAFGDGETQYF,TRBV7-9,TRBJ2-5,-,-
TGTGCCAGCAGTGCAGAAGGAAACACCATATATTTT,CASSAEGNTIYF,TRBV2,TRBJ1-3,-,-
TGTGCCACCAGCAGAGATCATGGGGGCGACACTGAAGCTTTCTTT,CATSRDHGGDTEAFF,TRBV15,TRBJ1-1,few,-
TGTGCCAGCAGTGAACTAGCGGGAGCCAAAAACATTCAGTACTTC,CASSELAGAKNIQYF,TRBV6-4,TRBJ2-4,-,TRBD2
TGCGCCAGCAGCCAAGCGTTACAGGGGGCGAGAGAGCAGTACTTC,CASSQALQGAREQYF,TRBV4-1,TRBJ2-7,-,TRBD1
TGTGCCAGCAGGTTCCCCGGGAGGTCGAACACCGGGGAGCTGTTTTTT,CASRFPGRSNTGELFF,TRBV11-2,TRBJ2-2,-,TRBD2
TGCGCCAGCAGCCCCGACAGGGGCGGAAATGAAAAACTGTTTTTT,CASSPDRGGNEKLFF,TRBV4-1,TRBJ1-4,once,TRBD1
TGTGCCAGCAGTGCAATCGGGGGGCGGCAGCCCCAGCATTTT,CASSAIGGRQPQHF,TRBV2,TRBJ1-5,-,-
TGTGCCAGCAGCTCAATGGCTGCGAACACTGAAGCTTTCTTT,CASSSMAANTEAFF,TRBV11-3,TRBJ1-1,-,-
TGTGCCAGCAGGGGACAGGGGGCGGGAGGCTACACCTTC,CASRGQGAGGYTF,TRBV6-1,TRBJ1-2,-,TRBD1
TGTGCCAGCAGCCAAGGCAGGCAATCCTACGAGCAGTACTTC,CASSQGRQSYEQYF,TRBV14,TRBJ2-7,-,-
TGTGCCAGCAGCTACATGGGACAGGGGGCCGGGGAGCTGTTTTTT,CASSYMGQGAGELFF,TRBV6-5,TRBJ2-2,-,TRBD1
TGTGCCAGCTCACTTAGGGCCTTAACAGATACGCAGTATTTT,CASSLRALTDTQYF,TRBV18,TRBJ2-3,-,-
TGCGCCAGCAGCTGGACGGATAACACTGAAGCTTTCTTT,CASSWTDNTEAFF,TRBV5-1,TRBJ1-1,-,-
TGTGCCAGCAGGGGGGACAGGGCTAACACTGAAGCTTTCTTT,CASRGDRANTEAFF,TRBV6-5,TRBJ1-1,-,TRBD1
TGTGCCATCAGCCACATGGAAGGCTACACCTTC,CAISHMEGYTF,TRBV10-3,TRBJ1-2,-,-
TGTGCCAGCAGTTTTGGGCAGCCCCAGCATTTT,CASSFGQPQHF,TRBV28,TRBJ1-5,-,-
TGTGCCAGCAGCCTACAGGGGGCTGGTTCCTACGAGCAGTACTTC,CASSLQGAGSYEQYF,TRBV2,TRBJ2-7,-,TRBD1
TGTGCCAGCAGCCAAGACTTCGGCAGTTACTATGGCTACACCTTC,CASSQDFGSYYGYTF,TRBV4-2,TRBJ1-2,-,-
TGCGCCAGCAGCCAAGACAAATTTCGGGGAGGGGAAGCTTTCTTT,CASSQDKFRGGEAFF,TRBV4-1,TRBJ1-1,-,-
TGTGCCAGCAGCCCCCGGGGCACTGAAGCTTTCTTT,CASSPRGTEAFF,TRBV28,TRBJ1-1,-,-
TGTGCCGTGAAATTGAGGAACACCGGGGAGCTGTTTTTT,CAVKLRNTGELFF,TRBV5-4,TRBJ2-2,-,-
TGTGCCAGCAGCCAAGAGGTGGTGGGTGTTGGCTACACCTTC,CASSQEVVGVGYTF,TRBV2,TRBJ1-2,-,-
TGTGCCAGCAAACGAGGCGGTGGGACCGGGGAGCTGTTTTTT,CASKRGGGTGELFF,TRBV3-1/TRBV3-2,TRBJ2-2,-,-
TGTGCCAGTAGTTACTACCCCGGACAGCGCCGGGATCAGCCCCAGCATTTT,CASSYYPGQRRDQPQHF,TRBV19,TRBJ1-5,-,-
TGTGCCAGCAGCCAAGACCGGGGACAGACCTTTTATGGCTACACCTTC,CASSQDRGQTFYGYTF,TRBV3-1/TRBV3-2,TRBJ1-2,-,TRBD1
TGCAGCGTTGCGGAACATGGGAACACTGAAGCTTTCTTT,CSVAEHGNTEAFF,TRBV29-1,TRBJ1-1,-,-
TGTGCCAGCAGCTTCCCGTTAGGACAGGTAGACCAGTCTAACTATGGCTACACCTTC,CASSFPLGQVDQSNYGYTF,TRBV7-9,TRBJ1-2,-,TRBD1